This is a list of T cell receptor beta chains from one sample in a study of metastatic and nonmetastatic thyroid tumors. MiXCR reprocessed the PCR reads for TCRdb. The repertoire holds about 49,000 clones, with 20% to 25% as singletons. Sequences were obtained from blood. The receptors were sampled from a female donor with papillary thyroid cancer or a benign thyroid nodule (not recorded which). Some clones in this sample may be carry-over from other donors' samples. The CDR3 runs from the conserved cysteine through the conserved F or W. The order of the fields is CDR3 length, V gene, clone size, D gene, J gene, CDR3 protein, CDR3 DNA. A D gene is named only where the DNA matches it firmly. The listing skips clone size in some rows; elsewhere it reads once, few, many or a size class.

>12|TRBV12-3/TRBV12-4|many|NA|TRBJ1-6
CASRGSVAPLHF
TGTGCCAGCAGGGGATCTGTGGCACCCCTCCACTTT
>14|TRBV9|NA|TRBD2|TRBJ2-3
CASSGGTSGGTQYF
TGTGCCAGCAGCGGGGGGACTAGCGGGGGAACGCAGTATTTT
>15|TRBV27|many|NA|TRBJ2-7
CASSFSDYSSYEQYF
TGTGCCAGCAGTTTTTCGGACTATAGCTCCTACGAGCAGTACTTC
>14|TRBV6-1|many|TRBD1|TRBJ1-5
CASIIAWTGQPQHF
TGTGCCAGCATTATAGCTTGGACAGGCCAGCCCCAGCATTTT
>14|TRBV11-3|many|TRBD1|TRBJ2-5
CASSSGQRRETQYF
TGTGCCAGCAGCTCGGGACAGCGGCGGGAGACCCAGTACTTC
>14|TRBV12-3/TRBV12-4|many|NA|TRBJ2-1
CASSLTRSSGEQFF
TGTGCCAGCAGCCTCACTAGATCCTCAGGCGAGCAGTTCTTC
>13|TRBV7-2|many|NA|TRBJ1-1
CASSLGRNTEAFF
TGTGCCAGCAGCCTAGGAAGAAACACTGAAGCTTTCTTT
>13|TRBV7-9|many|NA|TRBJ1-2
CASSFEQAPGYTF
TGTGCCAGCAGCTTCGAACAGGCCCCTGGCTACACCTTC
>15|TRBV6-2/TRBV6-3|many|TRBD1|TRBJ1-6
CASTTGQVYNSPLHF
TGTGCCAGCACCACGGGACAGGTCTATAATTCACCCCTCCACTTT
>13|TRBV2|many|NA|TRBJ1-1
CASSVQGGTEAFF
TGTGCCAGCAGTGTTCAGGGAGGCACTGAAGCTTTCTTT
>14|TRBV5-1|NA|TRBD2|TRBJ2-3
CASTGGGDSDTQYF
TGCGCCAGCACGGGGGGAGGAGATTCAGATACGCAGTATTTT
>13|TRBV4-1|many|NA|TRBJ2-2
CASSRVGTGELFF
TGCGCCAGCAGCCGTGTAGGGACCGGGGAGCTGTTTTTT
>15|TRBV6-1|many|NA|TRBJ2-7
CASSHLGTDSYEQYF
TGTGCCAGCAGTCACCTTGGGACGGACTCCTACGAGCAGTACTTC
>13|TRBV7-9|many|NA|TRBJ2-1
CASSGPSYNEQFF
TGTGCCAGCAGCGGCCCCTCCTACAATGAGCAGTTCTTC
>15|TRBV28|many|NA|TRBJ1-5
CASRFWTGGSQPQHF
TGTGCCAGCAGGTTTTGGACGGGGGGGTCTCAGCCCCAGCATTTT
>15|TRBV19|NA|NA|TRBJ1-1
CASKPDSLMTTEAFF
TGTGCCTCCAAACCCGACAGCCTCATGACCACAGAAGCTTTCTTT